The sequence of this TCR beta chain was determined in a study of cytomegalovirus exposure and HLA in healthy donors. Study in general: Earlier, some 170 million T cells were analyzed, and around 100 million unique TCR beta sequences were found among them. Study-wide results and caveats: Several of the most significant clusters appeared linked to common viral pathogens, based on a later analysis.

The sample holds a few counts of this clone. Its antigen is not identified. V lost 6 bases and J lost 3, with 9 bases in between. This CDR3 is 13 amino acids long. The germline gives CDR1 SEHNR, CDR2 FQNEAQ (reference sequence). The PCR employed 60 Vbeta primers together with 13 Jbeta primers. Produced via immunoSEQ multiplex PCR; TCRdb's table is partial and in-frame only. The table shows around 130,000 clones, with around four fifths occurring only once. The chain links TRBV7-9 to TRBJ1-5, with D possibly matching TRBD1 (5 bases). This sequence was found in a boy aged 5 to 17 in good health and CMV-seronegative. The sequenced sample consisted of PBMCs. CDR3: CASSRGYNQPQHF. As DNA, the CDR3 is TGTGCCAGCAGTAGGGGCTACAATCAGCCCCAGCATTTT.